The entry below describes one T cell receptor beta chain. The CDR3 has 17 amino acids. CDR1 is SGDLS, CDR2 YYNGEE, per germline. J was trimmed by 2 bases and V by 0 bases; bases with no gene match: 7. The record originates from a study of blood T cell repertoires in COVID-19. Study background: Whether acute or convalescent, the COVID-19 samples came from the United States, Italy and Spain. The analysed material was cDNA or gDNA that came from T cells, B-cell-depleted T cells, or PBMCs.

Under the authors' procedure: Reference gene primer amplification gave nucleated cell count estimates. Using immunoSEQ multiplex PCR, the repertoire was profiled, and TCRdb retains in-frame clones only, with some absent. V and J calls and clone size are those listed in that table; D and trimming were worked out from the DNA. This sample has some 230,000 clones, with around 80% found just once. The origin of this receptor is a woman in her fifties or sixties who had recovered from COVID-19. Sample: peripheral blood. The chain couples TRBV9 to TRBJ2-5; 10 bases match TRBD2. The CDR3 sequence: CASSVGVSGGIQETQYF. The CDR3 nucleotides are TGTGCCAGCAGCGTAGGGGTTAGCGGGGGGATACAAGAGACCCAGTACTTC. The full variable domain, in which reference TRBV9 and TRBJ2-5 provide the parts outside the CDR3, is DSGVTQTPKHLITATGQRVTLRCSPRSGDLSVYWYQQSLDQGLQFLIQYYNGEERAKGNILERFSAQQFPDLHSELNLSSLELGDSALYFCASSVGVSGGIQETQYFGPGTRLLVL.